This T cell receptor beta chain was sequenced in a study of vaccination and CD4 T cells after COVID-19. For the study at large: The convalescents, six males and four females, included two who were Hispanic. Whole-study findings and limits: Median counts of SARS-CoV-2-reactive clonotypes increased from about 20 to 38; this difference was not significant.

Treatment: roughly 11-day PBMC culture with coronavirus spike peptide pools or control peptides (ViraFEST assay). The PCR-positive dates, March through December 2020, came before the US Alpha, Beta and Delta variants. The germline V gene encodes CDR1 LNHNV and CDR2 YYDKDF (reference sequence). There are 14 residues in the CDR3. V was cut by 5 bases and J by 10 bases, with 15 bases left in between. Points on this clonotype: Antigen specificity is unknown.

Scientists ran DNA taken from cultured CD4+ T cells through the Oncomine TCR Beta short-read assay for sequencing. TCRdb recomputed calls from the PCR reads with MiXCR, one row per CDR3 protein. The table shows about 10,000 distinct CDR3 sequences, with around 40% occurring only once. Sequencing input: CD4+ T cells from blood, cultured in vitro. The chain recombines TRBV15 with TRBJ1-6; a weak D match, TRBD1 (6 bases). The clonotype was recovered from a human donor who had recovered from COVID-19. CDR3 loop: CATSSIGRGSPLHF. The DNA of the CDR3 is TGTGCCACCAGCTCGATAGGCAGGGGCTCACCCCTCCACTTT. Looking up the rest from reference TRBV15 and TRBJ1-6 gives the full variable domain: DAMVIQNPRYQVTQFGKPVTLSCSQTLNHNVMYWYQQKSSQAPKLLFHYYDKDFNNEADTPDNFQSRRPNTSFCFLDIRSPGLGDTAMYLCATSSIGRGSPLHFGNGTRLTVT.